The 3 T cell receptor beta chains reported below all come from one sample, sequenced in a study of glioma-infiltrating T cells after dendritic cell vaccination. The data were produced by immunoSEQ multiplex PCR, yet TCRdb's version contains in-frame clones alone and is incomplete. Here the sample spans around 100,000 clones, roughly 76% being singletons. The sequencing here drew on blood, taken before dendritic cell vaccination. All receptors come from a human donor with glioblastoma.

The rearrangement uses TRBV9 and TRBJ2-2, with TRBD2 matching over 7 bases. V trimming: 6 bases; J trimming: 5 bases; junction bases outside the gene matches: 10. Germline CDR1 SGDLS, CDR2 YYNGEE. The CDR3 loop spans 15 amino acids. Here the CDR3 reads CASTRLADRTGELFF. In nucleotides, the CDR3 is TGTGCCAGCACCCGGCTAGCGGACCGAACCGGGGAGCTGTTTTTT.

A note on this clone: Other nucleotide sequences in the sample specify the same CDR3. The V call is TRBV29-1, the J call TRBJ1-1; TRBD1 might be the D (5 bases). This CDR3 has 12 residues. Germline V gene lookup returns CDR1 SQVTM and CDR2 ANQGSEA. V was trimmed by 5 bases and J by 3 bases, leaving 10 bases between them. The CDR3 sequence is CSVWGGDTEAFF. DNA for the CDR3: TGCAGCGTTTGGGGAGGGGACACTGAAGCTTTCTTT. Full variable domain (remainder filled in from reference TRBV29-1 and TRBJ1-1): SAVISQKPSRDICQRGTSLTIQCQVDSQVTMMFWYRQQPGQSLTLIATANQGSEATYESGFVIDKFPISRPNLTFSTLTVSNMSPEDSSIYLCSVWGGDTEAFFGQGTRLTVV.

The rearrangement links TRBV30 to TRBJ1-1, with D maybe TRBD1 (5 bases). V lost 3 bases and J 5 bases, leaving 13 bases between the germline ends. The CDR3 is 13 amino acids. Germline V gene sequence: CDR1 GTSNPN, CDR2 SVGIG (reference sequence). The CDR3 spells CAWSGRGGTEAFF. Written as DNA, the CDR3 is TGTGCCTGGAGCGGTAGGGGAGGGACTGAAGCTTTCTTT.